Listed below are T cell receptor beta chains from one sample, sequenced in a study of T cell responses to AZD1222 COVID-19 vaccine. Some clones are missing from TCRdb's copy, which holds only in-frame ones; the method was immunoSEQ multiplex PCR. The sample lists fewer than 150,000 clones; approximately 94% were seen once. Sample: peripheral blood, taken on day 0 of AZD1222 vaccination. The source is an adult in good health. Both conserved end residues are part of each CDR3. Fields, in order: J gene, V gene, CDR3 protein.

j_call: TRBJ2-7
v_call: TRBV27
cdr3_aa: CASSLAGGKNEQYF

j_call: TRBJ2-1
v_call: TRBV10-3
cdr3_aa: CAISEGRELYNEQFF

j_call: TRBJ2-7
v_call: TRBV18
cdr3_aa: CASSPPTGAGGEQYF

j_call: TRBJ1-6
v_call: TRBV3-1/TRBV3-2
cdr3_aa: CASSQGYYSSLDSPLHF

j_call: TRBJ1-5
v_call: TRBV27
cdr3_aa: CASSLSVGDQPQHF

j_call: TRBJ1-1
v_call: TRBV29-1
cdr3_aa: CSVAYRNTEAFF

j_call: TRBJ1-1
v_call: TRBV28
cdr3_aa: CASSPDRGGTEAFF

j_call: TRBJ2-3
v_call: TRBV19
cdr3_aa: CASSLEGLYTDTQYF

j_call: TRBJ1-5
v_call: TRBV6-1
cdr3_aa: CASSAPPDRGNQPQHF

j_call: TRBJ1-1
v_call: TRBV10-1
cdr3_aa: CASSESLGSNTEAFF

j_call: TRBJ1-6
v_call: TRBV11-2
cdr3_aa: CASSGEDRNSPLHF

j_call: TRBJ2-1
v_call: TRBV5-1
cdr3_aa: CASSLEGRSSYNEQFF

j_call: TRBJ2-7
v_call: TRBV7-2
cdr3_aa: CASSPGLAGGPPCEQYF

j_call: TRBJ2-5
v_call: TRBV6-5
cdr3_aa: CASISAGNPQETQYF

j_call: TRBJ1-2
v_call: TRBV9
cdr3_aa: CASVDRSFYGYTF

j_call: TRBJ2-1
v_call: TRBV7-9
cdr3_aa: CATTQRLAGERSYNEQFF

j_call: TRBJ1-5
v_call: TRBV6-5
cdr3_aa: CASSGQGGNQPQHF

j_call: TRBJ1-1
v_call: TRBV5-1
cdr3_aa: CASSLDTEAFF

j_call: TRBJ1-3
v_call: TRBV9
cdr3_aa: CASSSFEQSTIYF